The 31 T cell receptor beta chains listed next were all sequenced from one sample in a study of T-cell memory formation after mild COVID-19. In TCRdb, the 5' RACE reads were re-called with MiXCR into one record per CDR3 protein. Here the sample spans 550,000 to 600,000 distinct CDR3 sequences, approximately 21% being singletons. Sequenced material: PBMCs or a T cell subset sorted from them (not recorded which). These receptors came from an adult woman who had mild COVID-19 (a few samples of this study predate the infection). Cell type and time point are not known.

This clonotype was detected a few times. A junction end diverges from the germline sequence, so it may reflect a read error. The rearrangement joins TRBV5-1 to TRBJ1-2; 8 positions match TRBD1. This CDR3 region has 16 residues. Germline values: CDR1 SGHRS, CDR2 YFSETQ. The DNA for the CDR3 is TGCGCCAGCAGCCTTTCGCAGGGGGCGGCGGACTATGGCTATACTTTC. Translation: CASSLSQGAADYGYTF.

This clonotype has just a few counts. The gene calls are TRBV5-6 and TRBJ1-2; D is possibly TRBD1 (5 bases). The V gene lost 5 bases and the J gene lost 4 bases, with 12 bases spanning the gap. CDR1 is SGHDT, CDR2 YYEEEE, per germline. This CDR3 is built from 13 residues. As DNA, the CDR3 is TGTGCCAGCAGGTTAGTTGACAGCTATGGCTACACCTTC. Translating gives CASRLVDSYGYTF.

This clonotype was detected only a few times. The CDR3 coding sequence is TGTGCCAGCTCGAGTGAAGGCGGCAGCTCCTACGAGCAGTACTTC. Its translation is CASSSEGGSSYEQYF. The chain recombines TRBV18 with TRBJ2-7; unclear D gene. CDR1 and CDR2 from the germline V gene are KGHSH and LQKENI. Trimming cost V 6 bases and J 0 bases, with 15 bases left between them. This CDR3 has 15 residues.

This clonotype was seen a handful of times. The J gene is TRBJ1-1, the V gene TRBV29-1; D uncertain. Germline-derived CDR1 and CDR2 are SQVTM and ANQGSEA. The CDR3 is made up of 11 amino acids. Between the trimmed V and J ends, which lost 7 bases and 7 bases, there was a span of 13 bases. CDR3 protein: CSAWTGHEAFF. CDR3 in DNA: TGCAGCGCCTGGACCGGCCATGAAGCTTTCTTT. The full variable domain, rest sourced from reference TRBV29-1 and TRBJ1-1, is SAVISQKPSRDICQRGTSLTIQCQVDSQVTMMFWYRQQPGQSLTLIATANQGSEATYESGFVIDKFPISRPNLTFSTLTVSNMSPEDSSIYLCSAWTGHEAFFGQGTRLTVV.

J is TRBJ2-1 and V is TRBV7-2; possibly TRBD2 for D (6 bases). V was pared by 3 bases and J by 4 bases, with 19 bases between. Germline CDR1 SGHTA, CDR2 FQGNSA. The CDR3 runs to 17 residues. In DNA form, the CDR3 reads TGTGCCAGCAGCTTGCTTTTAGGGCGGGATCCGTACAATGAGCAGTTCTTC. It encodes CASSLLLGRDPYNEQFF. The entire variable domain, with the rest obtained from reference TRBV7-2 and TRBJ2-1, is as follows: GAGVSQSPSNKVTEKGKDVELRCDPISGHTALYWYRQSLGQGLEFLIYFQGNSAPDKSGLPSDRFSAERTGGSVSTLTIQRTQQEDSAVYLCASSLLLGRDPYNEQFFGPGTRLTVL.

V and J are TRBV6-2 or TRBV6-3 and TRBJ2-3; 9 bases line up with TRBD2. From germline, CDR1 is MNHEY and CDR2 SVGEGT. The ends lost 5 bases at V and 6 bases at J; junction bases unmatched: 6. The CDR3 sequence is 14 residues long. This CDR3 reads CASSPLAGSDTQYF. The DNA for the CDR3 is TGTGCCAGCAGTCCCCTAGCGGGAAGTGATACGCAGTATTTT.

In this sample, this clonotype turned up a few times. The CDR3 nucleotides are TGTGCCAGCAGCCCCCCGGCAACGGGAAGGGAGACCCAGTACTTC. This codes for CASSPPATGRETQYF. The rearrangement joins TRBV7-9 to TRBJ2-5; D is possibly TRBD2 (5 bases). Germline V CDR1 and CDR2: SEHNR, FQNEAQ (reference sequence). The CDR3 has 15 amino acids. Trimming cost V 5 bases and J 5 bases, with 18 bases left between them.

The table lists this clonotype with a few counts. The J gene is TRBJ2-3, the V gene TRBV19; TRBD2 matches 8 bases. Germline CDR1 is LNHDA and CDR2 is SQIVND (reference sequence). This CDR3 is built from 14 residues. After removal of 6 bases from V and 3 bases from J, the junction contained 5 bases not matched to a gene. In DNA, the CDR3 is TGTGCCAGTAGAAAGCGGGAGTTGACAGATACGCAGTATTTT. Translating it yields CASRKRELTDTQYF.

CDR3 in DNA: TGTGCCAGCACCCCTCTTAATGATGGGGCCAACGTCCTGACTTTC. This gives the protein CASTPLNDGANVLTF. The genes are TRBV12-3 or TRBV12-4 and TRBJ2-6; no clear D gene. Trimming stripped 7 bases from V and 3 bases from J, with 13 bases between. CDR3 length: 15 amino acids.

This clonotype has a count of ten or more. The chain combines TRBV18 with TRBJ1-1; D not resolved. Per the germline V gene, CDR1 is KGHSH and CDR2 is LQKENI. V dropped 4 bases and J dropped 7 bases, with 19 bases sitting between them. The CDR3 extends over 15 amino acids. CDR3 amino acids: CASSLGTGSALEAFF. The CDR3 DNA is TGTGCCAGCTCACTTGGTACCGGGTCAGCACTTGAAGCTTTCTTT.

This clonotype was counted between two and nine times. V is TRBV27 and J is TRBJ1-1; TRBD1 aligns across 9 bases. Germline assignment: CDR1 MNHEY and CDR2 SMNVEV (reference sequence). V lost 4 bases, J lost 11 bases, and 8 bases stayed unmatched. The CDR3 is 13 amino acids. The CDR3 nucleotides read TGTGCCAGCAGTTCCGGACAGGGGAATATGGCTTTCTTT. Translated: CASSSGQGNMAFF.

Only a few counts were recorded for this clonotype. V is TRBV6-5 and J is TRBJ2-7; TRBD2 agrees at 11 bases. The CDR3 is 16 residues long. The germline V gene has CDR1 MNHEY and CDR2 SVGAGI. The V segment lost 5 bases and the J segment 5 bases; nucleotides outside the gene matches: 11. The CDR3 sequence is CASSHDSGRAVHEQYF. The DNA of the CDR3 is TGTGCCAGCAGTCACGATAGCGGGAGGGCCGTCCACGAGCAGTACTTC.

With respect to this clonotype: A clone one base away is much larger, so this may be a read error. This chain connects TRBV6-2 or TRBV6-3 to TRBJ2-1; D possibly matches TRBD1 or TRBD2 (5 bases each). The CDR3 spans 13 residues. Germline values: CDR1 MNHEY, CDR2 SVGEGT. Deletions cut 6 bases from V and 3 bases from J, with 9 bases between. The CDR3 region has the DNA TGTGCCAGCAGGGGGGACGGCTACAATGAGCAGTTCTTC. It yields the protein CASRGDGYNEQFF.

This clonotype came up a few times. The J gene is TRBJ1-2, the V gene TRBV30; 9 nucleotides align to TRBD1. There are 16 residues in the CDR3. V lost 0 bases to trimming and J lost 1 base; unmatched junction nucleotides: 6. The germline gives CDR1 GTSNPN, CDR2 SVGIG (reference sequence). The CDR3 protein is CAWSVDRDRDNYGYTF. In DNA, the CDR3 is TGTGCCTGGAGTGTCGACCGGGACAGGGATAACTATGGCTACACCTTC. Using reference TRBV30 and TRBJ1-2 for the parts outside the CDR3, the full variable domain is SQTIHQWPATLVQPVGSPLSLECTVEGTSNPNLYWYRQAAGRGLQLLFYSVGIGQISSEVPQNLSASRPQDRQFILSSKKLLLSDSGFYLCAWSVDRDRDNYGYTFGSGTRLTVV.

This clonotype was seen a handful of times. The chain couples TRBV12-5 to TRBJ2-7; D is unclear. Trimming cost V 1 base and J 4 bases, with 8 bases left between them. The CDR3 loop spans 13 amino acids. CDR1 and CDR2 (germline): LGHNT, FRNRAP. CDR3 amino acids: CASGLGPMYEQYF. For the CDR3, the DNA is TGTGCTAGTGGTTTGGGACCCATGTACGAGCAGTACTTC.

J is TRBJ2-2 and V is TRBV7-3; TRBD1 matches at 9 bases. The CDR3 spans 17 residues. Germline CDR1 is SGHTA and CDR2 is FQGTGA. The trim removed 0 bases at V and 8 bases at J, leaving 10 bases unmatched. The CDR3 DNA reads as TGTGCCAGCAGCTTAACGGTCGGGACAGGGTCTTTGGGGGAGCTGTTTTTT. Encoded protein: CASSLTVGTGSLGELFF.

The V gene is TRBV11-2, the J gene TRBJ1-2; TRBD1 might be the D (5 bases). Trimming removed 1 base at V and 7 bases at J, with 16 bases between. In germline, CDR1 is SGHAT, CDR2 FQNNGV. This CDR3 has 15 residues. The CDR3 spells CASSLVQGREAGYTF. CDR3 DNA: TGTGCCAGCAGCTTAGTCCAGGGACGCGAAGCTGGCTACACCTTC.

This chain joins TRBV5-1 and TRBJ2-1; 12 nucleotides match TRBD1. This CDR3 contains 18 residues. Germline trimming cut 3 bases from V and 3 bases from J; bases unmatched to any gene: 10. CDR1 SGHRS and CDR2 YFSETQ come from the germline V gene. CDR3 protein: CASSSRDRGQENYNEQFF. DNA for the CDR3: TGCGCCAGCAGCTCCCGGGACAGGGGGCAAGAGAACTACAATGAGCAGTTCTTC.

DNA for the CDR3: TGTGCCAGCAGTGTCCAGGGGGCTACGTCCTACGAGCAGTACTTC. Translating gives CASSVQGATSYEQYF. V gene TRBV2 combines with J gene TRBJ2-7; 8 bases are shared with TRBD1. V dropped 4 bases and J dropped 1; count of bases not matched to a gene: 6. This CDR3 has 15 residues. The germline CDR1 and CDR2 sequences are SNHLY and FYNNEI.

V is TRBV7-8 and J is TRBJ1-1; D gene ambiguous. The CDR3 runs 14 residues. The germline V gene encodes CDR1 SGHVS and CDR2 FQNEAQ. Deletions cut 5 bases from V and 0 bases from J, with 10 bases between. The CDR3 is CASSMLGMNTEAFF. CDR3 nucleotides: TGTGCCAGCAGCATGCTGGGGATGAACACTGAAGCTTTCTTT.

This chain links TRBV5-1 with TRBJ2-2, with D maybe TRBD2 (6 bases). Trimming cost V 0 bases and J 4 bases, with 13 bases left between them. Germline values: CDR1 SGHRS, CDR2 YFSETQ. CDR3 length: 16 residues. The CDR3 region is CASSLVAGTGTGELFF. CDR3 nucleotides: TGCGCCAGCAGCTTGGTTGCGGGGACGGGCACCGGGGAGCTGTTTTTT.

This clonotype showed up just a few times. The germline gene is not matched at one end of the junction; a read error may be the cause. The rearrangement links TRBV7-7 to TRBJ1-1; no definite D call. CDR1 is SSHAT, CDR2 FNYEAQ, per germline (reference sequence). There are 13 residues in the CDR3. CDR3 in amino acids: CASSPLENTEAFF. Written as DNA, the CDR3 is TGTGCTAGCAGCCCTCTGGAGAACACTGAAGCTTTCTTT.

This clonotype came up a few times. The chain employs TRBV7-8 and TRBJ1-1; D is uncertain. The V gene lost 2 bases and the J gene lost 0 bases, with 25 bases spanning the gap. Germline V lookup: CDR1 SGHVS, CDR2 FQNEAQ. CDR3 length: 20 residues. The CDR3 loop reads CASSLLSVYSESQVNTEAFF. In DNA, the CDR3 is TGTGCCAGCAGCTTATTGTCAGTATATTCAGAAAGTCAGGTGAACACTGAAGCTTTCTTT. Full variable domain (missing parts from reference TRBV7-8 and TRBJ1-1): GAGVSQSPRYKVAKRGQDVALRCDPISGHVSLFWYQQALGQGPEFLTYFQNEAQLDKSGLPSDRFFAERPEGSVSTLKIQRTQQEDSAVYLCASSLLSVYSESQVNTEAFFGQGTRLTVV.

The chain employs TRBV27 and TRBJ1-2; D might be TRBD1 (6 bases). Trimming cost V 6 bases and J 7 bases, with 12 bases left between them. CDR1 MNHEY and CDR2 SMNVEV come from the germline V gene (reference sequence). This CDR3 spans 12 amino acids. Here the CDR3 reads CASRQSGAGYTF. CDR3 in DNA: TGTGCCAGCAGGCAGTCAGGGGCTGGCTACACCTTC.

This clonotype was seen ten or more times. The V and J genes are TRBV20-1 and TRBJ2-3, with D perhaps TRBD2 (5 bases). Germline V gene data show CDR1 as DFQATT and CDR2 as SNEGSKA (reference sequence). This CDR3 has 10 residues. Trimming cost V 5 bases and J 6 bases, with 6 bases left between them. This chain's CDR3 is CSARRDTQYF. In DNA, the CDR3 is TGCAGTGCTCGGAGGGATACGCAGTATTTT.

This clonotype was observed a handful of times. This rearrangement joins TRBV7-2 to TRBJ1-3, with a tentative D call TRBD1 (5 bases). This CDR3 spans 14 amino acids. V lost 5 bases, J lost 2 bases, and 10 bases lay in between. The germline gives CDR1 SGHTA, CDR2 FQGNSA. The CDR3 reads CASSRTPAGNTIYF. In nucleotides, the CDR3 is TGTGCCAGCAGCCGGACACCAGCTGGAAACACCATATATTTT.

This clonotype was seen more than once but under ten times. This sequence joins TRBV29-1 and TRBJ2-1; D may be TRBD2 (6 bases). The CDR3 extends over 10 amino acids. V was pared by 7 bases and J by 9 bases, with 10 bases between. Germline values: CDR1 SQVTM, CDR2 ANQGSEA. DNA for the CDR3: TGCAGCGCGGCCGGGAGTGAGCAGTTCTTC. Its protein product is CSAAGSEQFF.

This clonotype appeared a few times. The chain uses TRBV11-3 and TRBJ2-3, with D possibly TRBD2 on 5 matching bases. The length of the CDR3 is 16 residues. The germline V gene encodes CDR1 SGHNT and CDR2 YENEEA. V shed 5 bases and J shed 0 bases, with 15 bases lying between them. CDR3 in amino acids: CASSHLVASSTDTQYF. The CDR3 DNA is TGTGCCAGCAGCCATCTCGTAGCGTCAAGCACAGATACGCAGTATTTT.

The chain carries TRBV19 and TRBJ1-5; perhaps TRBD1 as D (5 bases). The ends were cut back, 5 bases at V and 1 base at J, with 12 bases in the middle. CDR1 and CDR2 (germline): LNHDA, SQIVND (reference sequence). This CDR3 is 15 amino acids long. In nucleotides, the CDR3 is TGTGCCAGTAGTGTCGCAGGGCTGAGCAATCAGCCCCAGCATTTT. It encodes CASSVAGLSNQPQHF.

The J gene is TRBJ2-1, the V gene TRBV2, with D perhaps matching TRBD2 (7 bases). The CDR3 has 13 residues. Trimming left V 6 bases short and J 6 bases short, with 12 bases between. CDR1 and CDR2 from the germline V gene are SNHLY and FYNNEI. CDR3 region: CASRKGGGNEQFF. CDR3 nucleotides: TGTGCCAGCAGGAAGGGGGGGGGCAATGAGCAGTTCTTC.

This rearrangement joins TRBV3-1 to TRBJ1-1, with 7 bases identical to TRBD1. V lost 8 bases and J lost 6; bases outside the gene matches: 9. CDR3 length: 13 residues. Per germline, CDR1 LGHDT and CDR2 YNNKEL (reference sequence). CDR3 loop: CASRAGGLSEAFF. CDR3 bases: TGTGCCAGCCGGGCAGGGGGGCTTTCTGAAGCTTTCTTT.